These T cell receptor beta chains were read from a single sample in a study of blood T cell repertoires in COVID-19. This table comes from immunoSEQ multiplex PCR, and its TCRdb copy is limited to in-frame clones, with some not included. The repertoire includes approximately 92,000 clones, 84% of them detected once, and roughly 1.9% sits in the top ten. The material sequenced was peripheral blood. The source of these receptors is a man in his 70s with active or convalescent COVID-19. Both conserved end residues are part of each CDR3. D genes are given only for firm matches. Expanded clones are given a class, and other clones once, few, many or no size at all.

j_call	d_call	clone_size	v_call	cdr3_nt	cdr3_aa
TRBJ2-2	TRBD2	few	TRBV5-1	TGCGCCAGCAGCTCGACTAGCGGGGGATACACCGGGGAGCTGTTTTTT	CASSSTSGGYTGELFF
TRBJ1-2	TRBD1	.	TRBV28	TGTGCCAGCAGTTCCGGACAGGGCTATGGCTACACCTTC	CASSSGQGYGYTF
TRBJ2-5	TRBD2	.	TRBV7-6	TGTGCCAGCAGCTCCCCTCGGGGGGGGAAGGAGACCCAGTACTTC	CASSSPRGGKETQYF
TRBJ1-1	.	.	TRBV5-1	TGCGCCAGCAGCTTGTTTGGTAGCACTGAAGCTTTCTTT	CASSLFGSTEAFF
TRBJ1-1	.	.	TRBV6-5	TGTGCCAGCAGTTACTCGAAGTGGGGGCGGACTGAAGCTTTCTTT	CASSYSKWGRTEAFF
TRBJ1-1	.	.	TRBV10-2	TGCGCCAGCAGACCCCTACCGGGGGGGGCTGAAGCTTTCTTT	CASRPLPGGAEAFF
TRBJ1-5	.	.	TRBV2	TGTGCCAGCAGGGCCGATAAAACCAATCAGCCCCAGCATTTT	CASRADKTNQPQHF
TRBJ2-1	TRBD2	.	TRBV29-1	TGCAGCGTCGTTGGACTAGCGGGGCCATACAATGAGCAGTTCTTC	CSVVGLAGPYNEQFF
TRBJ1-5	TRBD1	.	TRBV18	TGTGCCAGCTCACCTACAGGGGAGCGTCAGCCCCAGCATTTT	CASSPTGERQPQHF
TRBJ2-6	.	.	TRBV6-2/TRBV6-3	TGTGCCAGCAGTCTGTCTGGGGCCAACGTCCTGACTTTC	CASSLSGANVLTF
TRBJ2-7	.	once	TRBV5-3	TGTGCCAGAAGCTTCTCGCTTGTTAAGGACAGAGAAAGCAAGTACTTC	CARSFSLVKDRESKYF
TRBJ2-2	TRBD1	.	TRBV5-1	TGCGCCAGCACCGGACAGGGGAACACCGGGGAGCTGTTTTTT	CASTGQGNTGELFF
TRBJ2-1	TRBD2	.	TRBV7-6	TGTGCCAGCAGCCTGCCCGGGGGGGCCCGGAATGAGCAGTTCTTC	CASSLPGGARNEQFF
TRBJ1-1	.	.	TRBV28	TGTGCCAGCCTCGGGGGGCGAGCTTTCTTT	CASLGGRAFF
TRBJ1-2	.	.	TRBV19	TGTGCCAGTAGTGGGAGGGGCGCCTCTGGCTACACCTTC	CASSGRGASGYTF
TRBJ1-2	.	.	TRBV3-1/TRBV3-2	TGTGCCAGCAGCCAAGATCGTAGAGGGTACTATGGCTACACCTTC	CASSQDRRGYYGYTF
TRBJ1-4	.	few	TRBV5-1	TGCGCCAGCAGCTTGGCCAAAGGGGCCGGGAGTGAAAAACTGTTTTTT	CASSLAKGAGSEKLFF
TRBJ2-1	TRBD1	.	TRBV24-1	TGTGCCACCAGTGATCCCACCGGGACAGGGTCGAGTGAGCAGTTCTTC	CATSDPTGTGSSEQFF
TRBJ2-5	.	.	TRBV11-2	TGTGCCAGCAGCTCTGGAGTAGGAGAGACCCAGTACTTC	CASSSGVGETQYF
TRBJ2-5	TRBD2	once	TRBV5-6	TGTGCCAGCAGCTCCTGGACTAGCGGGGGGGTCCAAGAGACCCAGTACTTC	CASSSWTSGGVQETQYF
TRBJ2-1	TRBD1	.	TRBV15	TGTGCCACCCGCACCGGACAGGCGGCCTACAATGAGCAGTTCTTC	CATRTGQAAYNEQFF
TRBJ2-3	TRBD2	.	TRBV7-2	TGTGCCAGCAGCTCCTGGACTAGCGGGGGGAAAAACACAGATACGCAGTATTTT	CASSSWTSGGKNTDTQYF
TRBJ1-1	.	few	TRBV19	TGTGCCAGTAGTAAACAGGGTCTCCCGACTGAAGCTTTCTTT	CASSKQGLPTEAFF
TRBJ2-6	.	once	TRBV12-5	TGTGCTAGTGGTTTGAGTTCGGGAGGGGCCAACGTCCTGACTTTC	CASGLSSGGANVLTF
TRBJ1-6	.	once	TRBV9	TGTGCCAGCAGCGTATCCCCCCCAGCACCCCTCCACTTT	CASSVSPPAPLHF
TRBJ1-1	TRBD1	once	TRBV28	TGTGCCAGCAGTGGGCCAGGACAGGGAACTGAAGCTTTCTTT	CASSGPGQGTEAFF
TRBJ1-1	TRBD1	.	TRBV19	TGTGCCAGTAGTTCGCCTCGGACAGGGGGTAACACTGAAGCTTTCTTT	CASSSPRTGGNTEAFF
TRBJ2-7	TRBD1	.	TRBV4-1	TGCGCCAGCAGCCAACAGGGGGCTAAAGAGCAGTACTTC	CASSQQGAKEQYF
TRBJ1-2	.	.	TRBV10-3	TGTGCCATCAGTGGTCCGGACAGCTATGGCTACACCTTC	CAISGPDSYGYTF
TRBJ2-1	.	.	TRBV25-1	TGTGCCAGCAGTCTGTCGGCGGGCAGGGGGGTTTACAATGAGCAGTTCTTC	CASSLSAGRGVYNEQFF
TRBJ2-3	TRBD1	.	TRBV28	TGTGCCAGCAGCGATACGGGACAGGGGAGGGCAGATACGCAGTATTTT	CASSDTGQGRADTQYF
TRBJ2-2	.	.	TRBV18	TGTGCCAGCTCACCACGGCAAGAGGGCCCGAACACCGGGGAGCTGTTTTTT	CASSPRQEGPNTGELFF
TRBJ2-3	TRBD2	.	TRBV6-5	TGTGCCAGTAAACTAGCGGGGGGGACAGATACGCAGTATTTT	CASKLAGGTDTQYF
TRBJ2-4	TRBD1	.	TRBV9	TGTGCCAGCAGCGCAGCTTCCGACAGGGGGCGAGTTAGTGGGGCCAAAAACATTCAGTACTTC	CASSAASDRGRVSGAKNIQYF
TRBJ1-5	TRBD1	.	TRBV6-2/TRBV6-3	TGTGCCAGCAGTGATCAGGGGGCTAAGCATTTT	CASSDQGAKHF
TRBJ2-7	.	.	TRBV2	TGTGCCAGCAGGAAGGGTGCGGGACCTACAACCTACGAGCAGTACTTC	CASRKGAGPTTYEQYF
TRBJ1-2	.	.	TRBV3-1/TRBV3-2	TGTGCCAGCAGCCAATTGAAGGAACAGGTCTCCTATGGCTACACCTTC	CASSQLKEQVSYGYTF
TRBJ2-5	.	.	TRBV5-4	TGTGCCAGCAGCTTGGCGTGGGGGCTTACACAAGAGACCCAGTACTTC	CASSLAWGLTQETQYF
TRBJ1-5	.	.	TRBV18	TGTGCCAGCTCACCGGGACAACGCAATCAGCCCCAGCATTTT	CASSPGQRNQPQHF
TRBJ2-5	.	.	TRBV5-5	TGTGCCAGCAGCCCCCGGACAGTCCAAGAGACCCAGTACTTC	CASSPRTVQETQYF
TRBJ2-3	TRBD2	.	TRBV9	TGTGCCAGCAGCAACACTAGCGGCAAAGGGACAGATACGCAGTATTTT	CASSNTSGKGTDTQYF
TRBJ2-7	TRBD1	.	TRBV23-1	TGCGCCAGCAGTCAAACCTCAGGGGGAGGACAGGGGAAGGTTACCTACGAGCAGTACTTC	CASSQTSGGGQGKVTYEQYF
TRBJ1-1	TRBD1	.	TRBV9	TGTGCCAGCAGCCTTACGACAGGGGGCGGAACAGCGAACACTGAAGCTTTCTTT	CASSLTTGGGTANTEAFF
TRBJ2-7	.	.	TRBV5-1	TGCGCCAGCAGCTTTGACGGACAGAGCTCCTACGAGCAGTACTTC	CASSFDGQSSYEQYF
TRBJ2-7	TRBD2	few	TRBV3-1/TRBV3-2	TGTGCCAGCAGCCATAGCGGGGGGAGCTCCTACGAGCAGTACTTC	CASSHSGGSSYEQYF
TRBJ2-5	TRBD2	.	TRBV7-9	TGTGCCAGCAGCTTACTAGCGGGGGGGCCTGAGACCCAGTACTTC	CASSLLAGGPETQYF
TRBJ1-2	TRBD1	.	TRBV5-1	TGCGCCAGCAGCTTGGTACCAGGGGGTCCCGGCTACACCTTC	CASSLVPGGPGYTF
TRBJ1-2	.	.	TRBV5-6	TGTGCCAGCAGCCCAGGAGACAGGAGACTCTATGGCTACACCTTC	CASSPGDRRLYGYTF
TRBJ1-6	TRBD1	.	TRBV2	TGTGCCAGCACCGGACAGGGGGGTTCACCCCTCCACTTT	CASTGQGGSPLHF
TRBJ2-7	.	.	TRBV11-3	TGTGCCAGCAGCTTAGCCGGGGACTCCTACGAGCAGTACTTC	CASSLAGDSYEQYF